This T cell receptor (beta chain) was obtained from a study of OX40 agonist ivuxolimab in advanced cancers. Trimming left V 6 bases short and J 5 bases short, with 14 bases between. CDR1 and CDR2 (germline): SGHDT, YYEEEE. CDR3 size: 13 residues. Some clones are missing from TCRdb's copy, which holds only in-frame ones; the method was immunoSEQ multiplex PCR. Of 20,000 to 25,000 clones listed, around 89% are singletons. The sample here was CD4+ or CD8+ T cells sorted from blood, taken in a trial of the OX40 agonist ivuxolimab. The chain has TRBV5-6 and TRBJ2-5; D is unresolved. This clonotype was obtained from an adult with an advanced solid tumor such as melanoma, head and neck, liver or kidney cancer. The chain's CDR3 is CASTSRTGETQYF. The CDR3 bases are TGTGCCAGCACCTCACGGACCGGGGAGACCCAGTACTTC.